This T cell receptor (beta chain) was identified during a study of T cells in Graves' hyperthyroidism and ophthalmopathy. Whole-study context: Prior to any treatment, at the point of initial diagnosis, peripheral blood was collected. Whole-study results and caveats: Before onset, by a median of around six months, the model predicted ophthalmopathy.

Hyperthyroidism was newly diagnosed in patients aged 18 to 65 (duration under 2 months). Exclusions: uncontrolled infection, other autoimmune disease, pregnancy, lactation. The CDR3 is made up of 15 amino acids. Germline trimming cut 5 bases from V and 3 bases from J; bases unmatched to any gene: 3. CDR1 and CDR2 (germline): SGHTA, FQGTGA. Researchers amplified the TCR beta CDR3 regions from RNA transcripts. Using the HTBI primer set, a first-round RT-PCR was run on the TCR CDR3. TCRdb re-called the multiplex PCR reads with MiXCR, one entry per CDR3 protein. The profile covers hundreds of thousands of distinct CDR3 sequences, with 14% appearing a single time and around 9.6% taken by the ten largest. About this clonotype itself: Its specificity is not known.

The sequencing sample was made of blood. The V and J genes are TRBV7-3 and TRBJ2-1, with 11 bases matching TRBD2. This TCR was sampled from a woman younger than 35 with Graves' hyperthyroidism. In DNA, the CDR3 is TGTGCCAGCAGCCCTAGCGGGGGGCTCTACAATGAGCAGTTCTTC. Translation gives CASSPSGGLYNEQFF.